This TCR beta chain was sequenced in a study of OX40 agonist ivuxolimab in advanced cancers. General notes on the study: Ivuxolimab, which targeted the costimulatory receptor OX40 (CD134), was an agonistic, fully human IgG2 monoclonal antibody. Intravenous ivuxolimab was administered to patients every 2 weeks at six dose levels: 0.01, 0.1, 0.3, 1.5, 3 and 10 mg/kg. Of the roughly 54 patients in dose escalation, some 20 had hepatocellular carcinoma, some 15 had melanoma, 9 had renal cell carcinoma and 9 had head and neck cancer. A male proportion of 75% to 85% and a mean age of approximately 62 years, ranging from roughly 20 to 80, were recorded for the dose-escalation cohort. Patients were allowed to have had prior anti-PD-1, anti-PD-L1 or anti-CTLA-4 therapy, and approximately 39% of the dose-escalation patients had been treated with checkpoint inhibitors. Three dose-escalation patients achieved partial responses, one with hepatocellular carcinoma and two with cutaneous melanoma. Peripheral TCRbeta sequencing aimed to test whether ivuxolimab altered TCR sequence diversity and caused clonal T-cell expansion. The monotherapy dose-escalation portion (N ≈ 55 patients) of the phase I ivuxolimab trial is reported in the paper. Overall study outcomes, separate from this receptor: After ivuxolimab, expanded clones were on average more numerous among CD8+ T cells than among CD4+ T cells. Low levels of normalized T-cell clonal expansion were also seen in some patients who did not respond. In the 0.1-3.0 mg/kg groups, partial responders were among the patients with the lowest normalized peripheral clonal expansion, particularly in CD8+ T cells. The antigen specificity of the clonally expanded peripheral T cells was not determined. At doses of 0.1 to 3.0 mg/kg, clonal expansion of both CD4+ and CD8+ T cells in blood was seen between baseline and week 6.

Patients with a history of autoimmune disease or receiving systemic immunosuppression were excluded from the trial. In every dose cohort, peripheral blood was drawn for TCR sequencing at baseline, cycle 4 day 1, and cycle 7 day 1. The samples were taken from a phase I, first-in-human, multicenter, open-label dose-escalation trial of ivuxolimab. Adults with locally advanced or metastatic melanoma, renal cell carcinoma, hepatocellular carcinoma or head and neck squamous cell carcinoma were enrolled in the trial. Before TCR sequencing, CD4+ and CD8+ T cells were separately sorted from peripheral blood. Trimming removed 1 base from V and 3 bases from J; the gene matches leave 10 bases unexplained. Taken from the germline V gene, the CDR1 and CDR2 loops are SGHTA and FQGTGA. Including the terminal cysteine and phenylalanine, the CDR3 comprises 19 residues. Just CDR3 DNA is preserved here, 57 bases in frame from base 1.

To sequence the TCRbeta CDR3 region, genomic DNA was isolated from the sorted cells. TCRbeta CDR3 regions were sequenced using the immunoSEQ Assay. TCRdb mirrors the immuneACCESS table, restricted to in-frame sequences. Some clones are absent from its copies; in checked studies, under half trace to an unresolved V gene, and the reason for the others is unknown. In all, the sample holds approximately 70,000 clones, and 85% of those were seen once. The ten largest clones take up about 0.83% of the sample. Details on this clone: Its binding antigen is unknown. The sample holds no much larger clone one base away, and base qualities are not on file.

The sequence links TRBV7-3 to TRBJ2-2; TRBD2 aligns with 11 central bases. This sample comprised CD4+ or CD8+ T cells sorted from blood, obtained in a trial of the OX40 agonist ivuxolimab. This receptor was identified in an adult with an advanced solid tumor such as melanoma, head and neck, liver or kidney cancer. The DNA sequence is TGTGCCAGCAGCTTAATACCCCTAGGGACTAGCGGTTACACCGGGGAGCTGTTTTTT. This gives the protein CASSLIPLGTSGYTGELFF.